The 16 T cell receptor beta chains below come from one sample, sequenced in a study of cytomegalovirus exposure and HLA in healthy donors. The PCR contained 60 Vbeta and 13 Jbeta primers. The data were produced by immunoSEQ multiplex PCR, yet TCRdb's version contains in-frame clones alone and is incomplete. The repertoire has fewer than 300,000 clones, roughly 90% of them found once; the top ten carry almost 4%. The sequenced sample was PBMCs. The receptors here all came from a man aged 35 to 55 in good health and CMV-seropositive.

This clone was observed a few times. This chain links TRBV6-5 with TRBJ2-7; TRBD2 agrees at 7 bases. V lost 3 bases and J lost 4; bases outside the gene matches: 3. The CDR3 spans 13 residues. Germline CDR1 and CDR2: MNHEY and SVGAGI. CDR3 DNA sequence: TGTGCCAGCAGTTATGCGGGAGATTACGAGCAGTACTTC. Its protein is CASSYAGDYEQYF.

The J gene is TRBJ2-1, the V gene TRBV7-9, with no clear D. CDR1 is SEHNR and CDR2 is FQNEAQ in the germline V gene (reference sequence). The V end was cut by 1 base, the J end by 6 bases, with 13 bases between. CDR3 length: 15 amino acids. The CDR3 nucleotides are TGTGCCAGCAGCTTAGTGGAGTACCCTACCAATGAGCAGTTCTTC. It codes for CASSLVEYPTNEQFF.

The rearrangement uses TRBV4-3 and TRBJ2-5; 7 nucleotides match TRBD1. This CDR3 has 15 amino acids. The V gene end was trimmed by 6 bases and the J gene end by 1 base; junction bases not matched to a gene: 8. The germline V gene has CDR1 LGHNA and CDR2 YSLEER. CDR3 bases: TGCGCCAGCAGGCGCCTGACAGGGATCCAAGAGACCCAGTACTTC. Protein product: CASRRLTGIQETQYF.

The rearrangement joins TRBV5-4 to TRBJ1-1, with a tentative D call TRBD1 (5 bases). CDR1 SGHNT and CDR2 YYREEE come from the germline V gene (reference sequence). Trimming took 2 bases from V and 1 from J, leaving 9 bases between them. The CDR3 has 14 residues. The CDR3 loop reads CASSFHTGNTEAFF. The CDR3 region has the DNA TGTGCCAGCAGCTTCCATACAGGGAACACTGAAGCTTTCTTT. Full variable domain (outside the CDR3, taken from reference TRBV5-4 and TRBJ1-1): ETGVTQSPTHLIKTRGQQVTLRCSSQSGHNTVSWYQQALGQGPQFIFQYYREEENGRGNFPPRFSGLQFPNYSSELNVNALELDDSALYLCASSFHTGNTEAFFGQGTRLTVV.

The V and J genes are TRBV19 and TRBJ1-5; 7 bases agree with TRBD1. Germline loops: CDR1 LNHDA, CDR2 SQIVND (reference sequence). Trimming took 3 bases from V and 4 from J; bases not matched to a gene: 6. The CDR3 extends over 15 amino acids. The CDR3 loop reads CASSIGPQGNQPQHF. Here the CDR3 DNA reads TGTGCCAGTAGTATCGGCCCACAGGGGAATCAGCCCCAGCATTTT.

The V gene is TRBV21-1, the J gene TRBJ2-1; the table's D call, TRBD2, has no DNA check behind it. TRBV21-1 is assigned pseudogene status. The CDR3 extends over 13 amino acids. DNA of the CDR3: TGTGCCAGCAGCGACTGGACTTACAATGAGCAGTTCTTC. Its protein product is CASSDWTYNEQFF.

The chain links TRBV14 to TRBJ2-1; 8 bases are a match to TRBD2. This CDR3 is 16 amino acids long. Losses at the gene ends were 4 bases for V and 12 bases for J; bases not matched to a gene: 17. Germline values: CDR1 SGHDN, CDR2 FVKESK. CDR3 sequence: CASSPQTPGGFTRQFF. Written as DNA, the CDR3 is TGTGCCAGCAGCCCTCAAACCCCGGGAGGGTTTACTCGGCAGTTCTTC.

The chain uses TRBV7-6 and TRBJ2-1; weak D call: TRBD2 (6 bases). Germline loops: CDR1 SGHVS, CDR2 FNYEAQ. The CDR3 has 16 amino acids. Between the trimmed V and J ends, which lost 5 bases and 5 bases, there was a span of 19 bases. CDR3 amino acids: CASSPVSGPTHNEQFF. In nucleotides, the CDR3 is TGTGCCAGCAGCCCAGTGAGCGGGCCCACCCACAATGAGCAGTTCTTC.

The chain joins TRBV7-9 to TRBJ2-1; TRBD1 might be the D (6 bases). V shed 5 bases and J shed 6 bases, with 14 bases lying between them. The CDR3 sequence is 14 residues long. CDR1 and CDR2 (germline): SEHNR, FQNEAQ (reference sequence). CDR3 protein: CASSPRQEGNEQFF. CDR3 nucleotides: TGTGCCAGCAGCCCTAGACAGGAAGGCAATGAGCAGTTCTTC.

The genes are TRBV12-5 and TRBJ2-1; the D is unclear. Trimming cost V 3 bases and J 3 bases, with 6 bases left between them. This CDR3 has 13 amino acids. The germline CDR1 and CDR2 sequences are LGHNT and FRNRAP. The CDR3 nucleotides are TGTGCTAGTGGTTTCGGAGACTACAATGAGCAGTTCTTC. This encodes CASGFGDYNEQFF.

The CDR3 loop reads CASRSLAGVGEQYF. DNA for the CDR3: TGCGCCAGCAGGTCCCTAGCGGGAGTCGGCGAGCAGTACTTC. The chain carries TRBV5-1 and TRBJ2-7; 10 nucleotides align to TRBD2. The germline gives CDR1 SGHRS, CDR2 YFSETQ. V lost 5 bases to trimming and J lost 6 bases; unmatched junction nucleotides: 8. The CDR3 is 14 amino acids.

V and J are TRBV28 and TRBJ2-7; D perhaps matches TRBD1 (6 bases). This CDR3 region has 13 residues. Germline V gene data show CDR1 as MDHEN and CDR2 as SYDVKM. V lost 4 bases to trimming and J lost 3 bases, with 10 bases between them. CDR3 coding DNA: TGTGCCAGCAGTTGGGACACCCGCTACGAGCAGTACTTC. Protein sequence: CASSWDTRYEQYF.

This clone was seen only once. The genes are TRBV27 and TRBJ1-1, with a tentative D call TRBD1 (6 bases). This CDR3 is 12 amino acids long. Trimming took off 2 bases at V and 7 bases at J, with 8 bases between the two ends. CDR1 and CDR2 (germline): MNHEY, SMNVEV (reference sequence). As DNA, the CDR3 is TGTGCCAGCAGTTTACAGGGGAGTGAAGCTTTCTTT. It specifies CASSLQGSEAFF.

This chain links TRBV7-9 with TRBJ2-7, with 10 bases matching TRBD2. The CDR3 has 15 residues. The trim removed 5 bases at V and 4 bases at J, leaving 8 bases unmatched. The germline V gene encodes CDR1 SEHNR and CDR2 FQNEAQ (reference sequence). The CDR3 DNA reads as TGTGCCAGCAGCCCTTCGAGCGGGAGGGCTTACGAGCAGTACTTC. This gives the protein CASSPSSGRAYEQYF.

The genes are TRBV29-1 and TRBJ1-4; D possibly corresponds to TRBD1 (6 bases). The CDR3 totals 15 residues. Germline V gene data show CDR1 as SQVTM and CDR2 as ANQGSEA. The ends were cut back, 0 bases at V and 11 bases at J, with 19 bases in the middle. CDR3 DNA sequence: TGCAGCGTTGAAGAGGGGGCAGGGCCTCCTGGGAAACTGTTTTTT. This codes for CSVEEGAGPPGKLFF.

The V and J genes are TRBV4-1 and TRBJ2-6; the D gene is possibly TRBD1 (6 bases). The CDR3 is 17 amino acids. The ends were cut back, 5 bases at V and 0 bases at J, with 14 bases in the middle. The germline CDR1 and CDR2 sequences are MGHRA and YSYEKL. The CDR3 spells CASSSRTDLSGANVLTF. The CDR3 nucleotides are TGCGCCAGCAGCTCACGGACAGACCTCTCTGGGGCCAACGTCCTGACTTTC.